This TCR beta chain comes out of a study of response to subunit inactivated influenza vaccine. TCRdb re-analysed the RT-PCR reads in MiXCR, keeping a single row per CDR3 protein. Counted here are around 190,000 distinct CDR3 sequences, roughly 14% occurring once; the ten biggest clones make up about 25%. Trimming stripped 8 bases from V and 3 bases from J, with 18 bases between. Germline CDR1 KGHDR, CDR2 SFDVKD. The CDR3 loop spans 16 amino acids. Study-wide results and limits: That few new T cells are recruited by each seasonal influenza vaccination was the authors' suggestion.

As regards this clonotype: No antigen is known for it.

Sequences were derived from CD8+ T cells sorted from PBMCs, sampled 5 to 6 days after vaccination. The source is a man aged 45-60 years who received an inactivated influenza vaccine. The gene calls are TRBV24-1 and TRBJ2-2; tentatively, D is TRBD1 or TRBD2 (5 bases each). In nucleotides, the CDR3 is TGTGCCACCAACGCAGGCAAAAGGGGAGACACCGGGGAGCTGTTTTTT. This sequence encodes CATNAGKRGDTGELFF.